The rows below give T cell receptor beta chains drawn from one sample of a study of glioma-infiltrating T cells after dendritic cell vaccination. Repertoires were generated with immunoSEQ multiplex PCR, while TCRdb's copy carries only in-frame clones and drops some. The sample lists 55,000 to 75,000 clones; about four fifths were seen once. Here the sequenced sample was blood, taken after dendritic cell vaccination. The receptors come from a human donor with glioblastoma. Both conserved end residues are part of each CDR3. A D gene is named only where the DNA matches it firmly. Clone size is stated in some rows and not others, as once, few, many or a class when expanded.

D gene	clone size	V gene	J gene	CDR3 protein	CDR3 DNA
TRBD1	once	TRBV5-1	TRBJ1-6	CASSSWTGFPSPLHF	TGCGCCAGCAGCTCGTGGACAGGGTTTCCTTCACCCCTCCACTTT
NA	NA	TRBV19	TRBJ2-1	CASSHFSYNEQFF	TGTGCCAGTAGTCACTTTTCCTACAATGAGCAGTTCTTC
NA	NA	TRBV5-4	TRBJ1-6	CASSLAPRSPLHF	TGTGCCAGCAGCTTGGCCCCCCGGTCACCCCTCCACTTT
NA	NA	TRBV7-2	TRBJ1-5	CASSLTPGGGQPQHF	TGTGCCAGCAGCCTGACCCCGGGGGGTGGGCAGCCCCAGCATTTT
NA	NA	TRBV6-5	TRBJ1-2	CASSTGGPYGYTF	TGTGCCAGCAGTACCGGGGGTCCTTATGGCTACACCTTC
TRBD2	NA	TRBV2	TRBJ2-2	CASSGIGGAFGELFF	TGTGCCAGCAGTGGTATCGGGGGGGCGTTCGGGGAGCTGTTTTTT
NA	NA	TRBV28	TRBJ1-5	CASSSLLGVQPQHF	TGTGCCAGCAGTTCCCTCCTAGGGGTTCAGCCCCAGCATTTT
NA	NA	TRBV7-9	TRBJ1-2	CASSRSGAGGESGYTF	TGTGCCAGCAGCCGCTCGGGCGCTGGGGGCGAGTCTGGCTACACCTTC
NA	NA	TRBV5-6	TRBJ1-6	CASSLPGKSPLHF	TGTGCCAGCAGCTTGCCAGGGAAGTCACCCCTCCACTTT
TRBD1	NA	TRBV7-8	TRBJ2-5	CASRNLDRGRARETQYF	TGTGCCAGCAGAAATTTGGACAGGGGGCGGGCGCGGGAGACCCAGTACTTC
TRBD2	once	TRBV25-1	TRBJ2-1	CASSGGWEGGYEQFF	TGTGCCAGCAGTGGCGGCTGGGAGGGTGGGTATGAGCAGTTCTTC